This T cell receptor beta chain was captured in a study of blood T cell repertoires in COVID-19 (dated by TCRdb to 2020 to 2022). Study-wide context: Samples covering the acute and convalescent phases of COVID-19 were provided by collaborators in the United States, Italy and Spain. The prospective study material was composed of cDNA or gDNA derived from T cells, B-cell-depleted T cells, or PBMCs. Subjects who had been exposed to COVID-19, were actively infected with it, or had recovered from it provided the deeply sampled blood TCRbeta repertoires that made up the dataset. The repertoires were released in a freely available public database meant as a resource for research on the immune response to SARS-CoV-2. The samples were drawn from the first 160 participants of the ongoing ImmuneRACE study and from 1,254 subjects provided by 6 global collaborators. The sample metadata nearly always contained a de-identified subject ID, COVID-19 status, age in years and sex. HLA class I and class II types, where available, came from metadata supplied by the sample provider rather than from assay-based typing.

The immunoSEQ Assay, a bias-controlled multiplex PCR, was used to amplify TCRbeta CDR3 regions from genomic DNA. In the source study's methods: The number of nucleated cells in each sample was estimated from the amplification of reference gene primers within the assay. To quantify the absolute abundance of each unique TCRbeta CDR3 rearrangement, sequence reads were collapsed and filtered. For each sample, productive Simpson clonality was calculated as the square root of Simpson's diversity index over productive rearrangements. Entries here come from immuneACCESS through TCRdb and include only in-frame sequences with V and J called. Some clones fail to appear in such tables; in the studies checked, an unresolved V gene covers under half of the shortfall, and the cause of the remainder is unknown. That table gives V, J and clone size, and the DNA gave D and trimming. The sample records around 100,000 clones, roughly 81% of which are singletons. The ten largest account for under 5% of the sample.

At one collaborating source in Seattle, patients were enrolled during active infection and were followed longitudinally through the course of disease. Collaborating institutions collected whole blood in K2EDTA tubes following their own protocols. For TCRbeta analysis, collaborators shipped samples as frozen whole blood, isolated PBMCs, or DNA extracted from either of those sample types. From cysteine to phenylalanine, the CDR3 is 16 amino acids long. Just CDR3 DNA is preserved here, 48 bases in frame from base 1. V is pruned by 4 bases and J by 3 bases, leaving 8 bases of the junction without a gene match. CDR1 and CDR2 are read off the germline V gene as LGHNA and YNFKEQ. Here is what the overall study found, with its caveats: The quantity of clinical and demographic metadata differed by source and by participant and was supplied without curation.

A remark on this clone: This receptor's antigen is unknown. No base qualities exist here, and no much larger clone lies one base off it.

This TCR was recovered from a man aged 80 or over with COVID-19, enrolled during active disease. The chain employs TRBV4-2 and TRBJ2-3, and 9 junction bases match TRBD1. Sequencing was done on a sample of peripheral blood. The sequenced DNA is TGTGCCAGCAGCCCCCAGGGGACAGGGATAACAGATACGCAGTATTTT. Its translation is CASSPQGTGITDTQYF.